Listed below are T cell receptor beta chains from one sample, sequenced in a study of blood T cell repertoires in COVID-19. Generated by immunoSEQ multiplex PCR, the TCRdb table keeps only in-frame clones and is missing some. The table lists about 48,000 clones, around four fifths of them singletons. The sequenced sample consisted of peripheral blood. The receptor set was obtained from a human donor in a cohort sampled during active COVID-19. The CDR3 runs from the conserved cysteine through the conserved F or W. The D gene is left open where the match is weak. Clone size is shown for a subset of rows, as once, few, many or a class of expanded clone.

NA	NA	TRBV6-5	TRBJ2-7	CASSYRQAPSYEQYF	TGTGCCAGCAGTTACCGACAGGCCCCCTCCTACGAGCAGTACTTC
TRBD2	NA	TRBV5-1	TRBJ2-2	CASSGTSSSNTGELFF	TGCGCCAGCTCCGGGACTAGCAGCTCGAACACCGGGGAGCTGTTTTTT
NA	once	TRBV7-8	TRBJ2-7	CASSRLAVSSYEQYF	TGTGCCAGCAGCAGATTAGCGGTGAGCTCCTACGAGCAGTACTTC
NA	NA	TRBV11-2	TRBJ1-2	CASSRTGSGGYTF	TGTGCCAGCAGCCGTACAGGGTCTGGCGGCTACACCTTC
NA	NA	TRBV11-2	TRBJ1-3	CASSLLREQWNTIYF	TGTGCCAGCAGCTTACTCCGGGAGCAGTGGAACACCATATATTTT
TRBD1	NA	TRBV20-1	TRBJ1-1	CSASRDRDEAFF	TGCAGTGCTAGTCGCGACAGGGATGAAGCTTTCTTT
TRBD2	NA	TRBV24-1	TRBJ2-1	CATSDGTSGGVEQFF	TGTGCCACCAGTGATGGGACTAGCGGGGGGGTTGAGCAGTTCTTC
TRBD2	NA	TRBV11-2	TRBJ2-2	CASSPLAGGDGELFF	TGTGCCAGCAGCCCCCTAGCGGGGGGAGACGGGGAGCTGTTTTTT
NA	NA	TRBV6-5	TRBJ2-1	CASPEGGPWFF	TGTGCCAGCCCCGAGGGGGGGCCCTGGTTCTTC
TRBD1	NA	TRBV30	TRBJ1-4	CAWSRQGANEKLFF	TGTGCCTGGAGTAGACAGGGGGCTAATGAAAAACTGTTTTTT
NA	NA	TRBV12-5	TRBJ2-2	CASGKGTGELFF	TGTGCTAGTGGTAAGGGGACCGGGGAGCTGTTTTTT
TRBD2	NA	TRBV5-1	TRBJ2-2	CASRLLAGGRSAGELFF	TGCGCCAGCAGACTACTAGCGGGGGGGCGATCTGCCGGGGAGCTGTTTTTT
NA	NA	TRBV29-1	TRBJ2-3	CSVELTRAQYF	TGCAGCGTTGAATTAACTAGAGCGCAGTATTTT
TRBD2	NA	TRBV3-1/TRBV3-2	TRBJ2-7	CASSQPRSGGGSYEQYF	TGTGCCAGCAGCCAACCCCGCAGCGGGGGGGGCTCCTACGAGCAGTACTTC
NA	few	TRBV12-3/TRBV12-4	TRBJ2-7	CASSFGINEQYF	TGTGCCAGCAGTTTCGGGATCAACGAGCAGTACTTC
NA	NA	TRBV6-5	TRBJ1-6	CASSTYRDSPLHF	TGTGCCAGCAGCACCTACAGGGACTCACCCCTCCACTTT
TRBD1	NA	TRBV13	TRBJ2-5	CASSLRQGTGETQYF	TGTGCCAGCAGCTTACGACAGGGGACCGGTGAGACCCAGTACTTC